Below, 22 T cell receptor beta chains from the same sample are listed, as sequenced in a study of CD8+CD57+ T cells in acquired aplastic anemia. In patients chosen for sequencing, flow cytometry had shown CD8+CD57+ cell expansion. Genomic DNA was employed as the template in profiling TCR beta VDJ and CDR3. TCRdb analysed the reads with MiXCR anew, one entry per CDR3 protein. The sample includes some 200,000 distinct CDR3 sequences, more than 45% of them seen just once. The material sequenced was sorted CD4+, CD8+, or CD8+CD57+ T cells (not recorded which) from PBMCs. The receptor set was obtained from a human donor with aplastic anemia.

The chain has TRBV7-2 and TRBJ2-7, with D maybe TRBD1 (5 bases). V gave up 2 bases and J gave up 6 bases, with 11 bases separating them. Germline V gene data show CDR1 as SGHTA and CDR2 as FQGNSA. This CDR3 contains 13 residues. CDR3: CASSLFVGAEQYF. CDR3 nucleotide sequence: TGTGCCAGCAGCTTATTCGTAGGGGCCGAGCAGTACTTC.

The chain couples TRBV4-3 to TRBJ2-7; TRBD2 agrees at 7 bases. CDR3 length equals 15 residues. Germline CDR1 and CDR2: LGHNA and YSLEER. Trimming removed 0 bases from V and 2 bases from J; junction bases left unmatched: 4. The CDR3 nucleotides are TGCGCCAGCAGCCAAGATCGTGCGGGGGCCTACGAGCAGTACTTC. It encodes CASSQDRAGAYEQYF.

This clonotype was recorded at least ten times. The chain uses TRBV24-1 and TRBJ2-2; D remains ambiguous. The CDR3 covers 15 residues. V lost 3 bases and J 1 base, leaving 8 bases between the germline ends. Germline V gene sequence: CDR1 KGHDR, CDR2 SFDVKD. The CDR3 nucleotides are TGTGCCACCAGTGATCCCGTCAGGAACACCGGGGAGCTGTTTTTT. It specifies CATSDPVRNTGELFF.

This clonotype was found many times. The J gene is TRBJ1-3, the V gene TRBV5-1; TRBD1 matches at 9 bases. The CDR3 extends over 15 amino acids. The ends lost 5 bases at V and 4 bases at J; junction bases unmatched: 7. Germline CDR1 and CDR2: SGHRS and YFSETQ. The DNA for the CDR3 is TGCGCCAGCAGTCTACAGGGGGCGCCCGGAAACACCATATATTTT. Encoded protein: CASSLQGAPGNTIYF.

Many counts were recorded for this clonotype. The chain joins TRBV7-6 to TRBJ2-7; D might be TRBD2 (6 bases). The germline V gene has CDR1 SGHVS and CDR2 FNYEAQ. The CDR3 extends over 16 amino acids. Trimming left V 5 bases short and J 1 base short, with 18 bases between. The CDR3 DNA reads as TGTGCCAGCAGCCGAAACGCGGGGACTGGGTCCTACGAGCAGTACTTC. As protein: CASSRNAGTGSYEQYF.

The chain combines TRBV15 with TRBJ1-5; possibly TRBD1 for D (6 bases). Per the germline V gene, CDR1 is LNHNV and CDR2 is YYDKDF (reference sequence). V was shortened by 1 base and J by 2 bases, with 12 bases between the two germline ends. There are 16 residues in the CDR3. CDR3 coding DNA: TGTGCCACCAGCAGAGGACAGGAGTTTGGCAATCAGCCCCAGCATTTT. It is translated as CATSRGQEFGNQPQHF.

The chain joins TRBV7-2 to TRBJ2-2; 7 bases are a match to TRBD2. This CDR3 is 15 amino acids long. Germline assignment: CDR1 SGHTA and CDR2 FQGNSA. DNA of the CDR3: TGTGCTACCAAGCGAGGTGGCGGGGGCACCGGGGAGCTGTTTTTT. This translates into CATKRGGGGTGELFF.

This clonotype occurred many times. V gene TRBV6-1 combines with J gene TRBJ2-5; TRBD1 aligns across 9 bases. The V segment lost 5 bases and the J segment 2 bases; nucleotides outside the gene matches: 9. CDR3 length: 16 amino acids. Germline loops: CDR1 MNHNS, CDR2 SASEGT. CDR3 nucleotides: TGTGCCAGCAGTCGCCCGACAGGGGGATTTCAAGAGACCCAGTACTTC. Protein: CASSRPTGGFQETQYF.

This rearrangement joins TRBV15 to TRBJ1-6, with TRBD1 matching over 10 bases. With 3 bases clipped from V and 9 bases from J, the junction kept 5 bases outside the gene matches. The CDR3 is 15 amino acids. Germline lookup yields CDR1 LNHNV and CDR2 YYDKDF (reference sequence). The CDR3: CATSRAGQGSSPLHF. The CDR3 DNA follows: TGTGCCACCAGCAGGGCGGGACAGGGGAGTTCACCCCTCCACTTT.

On this clonotype itself: The CDR3 carries no conserved terminal phenylalanine or tryptophan, so it likely arises from a read error. V and J are TRBV29-1 and TRBJ2-7, with 7 bases matching TRBD2. This CDR3 region has 14 residues. CDR1 is SQVTM, CDR2 ANQGSEA, per germline. CDR3 coding DNA: TGCGGCGTTGAAGCTTGGTGGGGGGGGAACGAGCAGTACTCC. The encoded protein is CGVEAWWGGNEQYS.

This clonotype was seen a single time. The chain carries TRBV19 and TRBJ2-1; 9 bases line up with TRBD2. J gave up 9 bases and V 1 base, and 10 bases lay outside the gene matches. From germline, CDR1 is LNHDA and CDR2 SQIVND (reference sequence). This CDR3 spans 16 amino acids. The CDR3 reads CASSIAAGGVTSEQFF. Here the CDR3 DNA reads TGTGCCAGTAGTATAGCAGCGGGGGGCGTCACCAGTGAGCAGTTCTTC.

The J gene is TRBJ2-3, the V gene TRBV2; a weak D match, TRBD1 (6 bases). The CDR3 is 14 residues long. The germline CDR1 and CDR2 sequences are SNHLY and FYNNEI. Trimming took 8 bases from V and 0 from J, leaving 12 bases between them. The CDR3 bases are TGTGCCAGCGATGAGCAGGGGAGCACAGATACGCAGTATTTT. This gives the protein CASDEQGSTDTQYF.

The chain joins TRBV20-1 to TRBJ1-5; D unclear. This CDR3 is built from 13 residues. The V end was cut by 3 bases, the J end by 5 bases, with 11 bases between. Germline V CDR1 and CDR2: DFQATT, SNEGSKA (reference sequence). Here the CDR3 reads CSASDKEYQPQHF. CDR3 DNA sequence: TGCAGTGCTAGCGACAAGGAGTATCAGCCCCAGCATTTT.

The chain uses TRBV7-9 and TRBJ2-5; no firm D call. Trimming removed 2 bases from V and 1 base from J, with 11 bases in between. The CDR3 is 15 amino acids. In germline, CDR1 is SEHNR, CDR2 FQNEAQ (reference sequence). The CDR3: CASSLLRTAQETQYF. CDR3 DNA sequence: TGTGCCAGCAGCTTACTACGGACGGCCCAAGAGACCCAGTACTTC.

The chain links TRBV11-1 to TRBJ2-7; D is unresolved. V was clipped by 5 bases and J by 2 bases, with 19 bases between them. This CDR3 has 16 amino acids. Germline-derived CDR1 and CDR2 are SGHAT and FQDESV (reference sequence). The CDR3 DNA is TGTGCCAGCAGCCTAGGAGCTAACCGAGGAACCTACGAGCAGTACTTC. Residues: CASSLGANRGTYEQYF. Looking up the rest from reference TRBV11-1 and TRBJ2-7 gives the full variable domain: EAEVAQSPRYKITEKSQAVAFWCDPISGHATLYWYRQILGQGPELLVQFQDESVVDDSQLPKDRFSAERLKGVDSTLKIQPAELGDSAMYLCASSLGANRGTYEQYFGPGTRLTVT.

This clonotype was observed a few times. V usage is TRBV10-1 and J usage is TRBJ1-1; TRBD1 is a possible D gene (6 bases). This CDR3 contains 13 residues. Per germline, CDR1 WNHNN and CDR2 SYGVQD (reference sequence). Trimming pared 6 bases from V and 1 base from J, leaving 9 bases between. CDR3 amino acids: CASRADRNTEAFF. The CDR3 DNA reads TGCGCCAGCAGAGCGGACAGGAACACTGAAGCTTTCTTT.

Remarks on this clonotype: A much larger clone lies a single base off, so this may be a read error. The V and J genes are TRBV27 and TRBJ2-7; possible D gene TRBD1, 6 bases. The CDR3 has 13 amino acids. V was pared by 5 bases and J by 7 bases, with 15 bases between. Germline V gene data show CDR1 as MNHEY and CDR2 as SMNVEV (reference sequence). The CDR3 nucleotides are TGTGCCAGCAGTCACAGGGAGTCAAGGGAGCAGTACTTC. This translates into CASSHRESREQYF.

Many counts were recorded for this clonotype. V usage is TRBV5-1 and J usage is TRBJ2-7; D call uncertain. CDR3 length: 14 residues. V was trimmed by 7 bases and J by 6 bases, leaving 20 bases between them. Germline V gene data show CDR1 as SGHRS and CDR2 as YFSETQ. The CDR3 is CASSRAGGSSEQYF. For the CDR3, the DNA is TGCGCCAGCTCCCGAGCCGGTGGGTCGAGCGAGCAGTACTTC. Full variable domain (remainder filled in from reference TRBV5-1 and TRBJ2-7): KAGVTQTPRYLIKTRGQQVTLSCSPISGHRSVSWYQQTPGQGLQFLFEYFSETQRNKGNFPGRFSGRQFSNSRSEMNVSTLELGDSALYLCASSRAGGSSEQYFGPGTRLTVT.

This clonotype was detected only a few times. V usage is TRBV2 and J usage is TRBJ2-5; D uncertain. The V end was cut by 3 bases, the J end by 7 bases, with 9 bases between. Germline-derived CDR1 and CDR2 are SNHLY and FYNNEI. The CDR3 is 12 amino acids. Here the CDR3 reads CASSESLGTQYF. DNA of the CDR3: TGTGCCAGCAGTGAGAGTCTTGGGACCCAGTACTTC.

This clonotype has at least ten counts. The gene calls are TRBV24-1 and TRBJ2-1; TRBD2 matches at 14 bases. With V trimmed by 2 bases and J by 3 bases, 8 bases remained unmatched. This CDR3 spans 19 amino acids. CDR1 is KGHDR, CDR2 SFDVKD, per germline. The DNA for the CDR3 is TGTGCCACCAGTGATTCCTCCGGGACTAGCGGGAGAGACTACAATGAGCAGTTCTTC. Translating gives CATSDSSGTSGRDYNEQFF.

This sequence joins TRBV10-3 and TRBJ1-1; D is ambiguous. Trimming stripped 6 bases from V and 2 bases from J, with 10 bases between. Germline V gives CDR1 ENHRY, CDR2 SYGVKD. The CDR3 covers 13 residues. For the CDR3, the DNA is TGTGCCATCAGGGAGGAGAGAAACACTGAAGCTTTCTTT. Encoded protein: CAIREERNTEAFF.

The chain recombines TRBV20-1 with TRBJ2-1; D remains unclear. Trimming took off 0 bases at V and 9 bases at J, with 9 bases between the two ends. Germline-derived CDR1 and CDR2 are DFQATT and SNEGSKA (reference sequence). There are 12 residues in the CDR3. DNA of the CDR3: TGCAGTGCTAGAGATCGTCTAATTGAGCAGTTCTTC. Encoded protein: CSARDRLIEQFF.